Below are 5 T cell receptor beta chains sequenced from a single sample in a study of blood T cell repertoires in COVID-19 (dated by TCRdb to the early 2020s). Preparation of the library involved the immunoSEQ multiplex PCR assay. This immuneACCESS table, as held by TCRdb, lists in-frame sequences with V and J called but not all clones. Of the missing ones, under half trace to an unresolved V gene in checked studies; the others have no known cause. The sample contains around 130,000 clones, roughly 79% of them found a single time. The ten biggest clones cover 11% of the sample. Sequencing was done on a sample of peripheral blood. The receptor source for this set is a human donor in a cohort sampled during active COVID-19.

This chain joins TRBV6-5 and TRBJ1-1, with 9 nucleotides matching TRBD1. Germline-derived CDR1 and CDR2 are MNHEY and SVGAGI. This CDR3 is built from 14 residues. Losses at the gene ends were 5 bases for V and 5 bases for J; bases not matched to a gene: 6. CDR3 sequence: CASSLGQGFTEAFF. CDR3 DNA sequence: TGTGCCAGCAGTCTGGGACAGGGTTTTACTGAAGCTTTCTTT.

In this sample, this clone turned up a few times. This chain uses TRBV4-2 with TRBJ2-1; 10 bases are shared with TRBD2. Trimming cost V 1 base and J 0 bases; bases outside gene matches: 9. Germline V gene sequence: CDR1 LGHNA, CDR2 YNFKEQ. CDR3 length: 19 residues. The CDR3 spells CASSQAGPSGGRSYNEQFF. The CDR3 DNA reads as TGTGCCAGCAGCCAAGCCGGCCCTAGCGGGGGCCGCTCCTACAATGAGCAGTTCTTC.

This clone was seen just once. The CDR3 DNA follows: TGTGCCATCAGTACTCCGGCGGGGGGGTGGAATGAGCAGTTCTTC. Encoded protein: CAISTPAGGWNEQFF. This chain links TRBV10-3 with TRBJ2-1; 9 bases are shared with TRBD2. Germline V lookup: CDR1 ENHRY, CDR2 SYGVKD. This CDR3 spans 15 amino acids. The J segment lost 7 bases and the V segment lost 5 bases, leaving 9 bases of the junction unmatched.

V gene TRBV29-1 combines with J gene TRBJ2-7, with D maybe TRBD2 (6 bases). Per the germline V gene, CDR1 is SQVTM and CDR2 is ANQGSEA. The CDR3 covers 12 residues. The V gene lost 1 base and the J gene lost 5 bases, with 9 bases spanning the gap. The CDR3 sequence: CSVEGGVHEQYF. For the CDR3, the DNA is TGCAGCGTTGAAGGGGGGGTCCACGAGCAGTACTTC.

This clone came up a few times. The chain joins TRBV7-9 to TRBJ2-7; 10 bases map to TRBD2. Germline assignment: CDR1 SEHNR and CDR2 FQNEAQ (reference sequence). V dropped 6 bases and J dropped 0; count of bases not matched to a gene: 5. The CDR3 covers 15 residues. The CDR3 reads CASSYSGGFSYEQYF. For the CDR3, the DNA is TGTGCCAGCAGTTATAGCGGGGGGTTCTCCTACGAGCAGTACTTC.